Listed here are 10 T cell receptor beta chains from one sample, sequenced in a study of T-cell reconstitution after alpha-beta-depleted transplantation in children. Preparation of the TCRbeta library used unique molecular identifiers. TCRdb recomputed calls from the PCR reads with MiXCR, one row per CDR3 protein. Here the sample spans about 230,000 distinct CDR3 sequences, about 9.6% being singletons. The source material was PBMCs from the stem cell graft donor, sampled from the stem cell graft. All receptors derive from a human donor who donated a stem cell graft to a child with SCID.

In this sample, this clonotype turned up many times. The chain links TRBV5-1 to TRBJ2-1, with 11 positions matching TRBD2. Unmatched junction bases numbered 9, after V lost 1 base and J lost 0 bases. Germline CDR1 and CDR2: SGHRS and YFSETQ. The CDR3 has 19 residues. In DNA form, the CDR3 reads TGCGCCAGCAGCTTGTTGCCTAGCGGGGGGCAGAGCTCCTACAATGAGCAGTTCTTC. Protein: CASSLLPSGGQSSYNEQFF.

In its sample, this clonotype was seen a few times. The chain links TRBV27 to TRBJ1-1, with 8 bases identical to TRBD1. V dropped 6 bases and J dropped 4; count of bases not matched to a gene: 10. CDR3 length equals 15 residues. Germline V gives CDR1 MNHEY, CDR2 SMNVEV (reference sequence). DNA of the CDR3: TGTGCCAGCAGACTTGACAGGGGCGGGGGCACTGAAGCTTTCTTT. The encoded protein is CASRLDRGGGTEAFF.

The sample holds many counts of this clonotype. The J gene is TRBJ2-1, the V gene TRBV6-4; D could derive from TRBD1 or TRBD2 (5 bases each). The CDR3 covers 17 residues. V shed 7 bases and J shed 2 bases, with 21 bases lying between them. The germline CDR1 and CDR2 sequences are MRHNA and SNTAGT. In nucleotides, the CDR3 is TGTGCCAGCAATAAACCCGGGGCAATCGGACCCTACAATGAGCAGTTCTTC. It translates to CASNKPGAIGPYNEQFF.

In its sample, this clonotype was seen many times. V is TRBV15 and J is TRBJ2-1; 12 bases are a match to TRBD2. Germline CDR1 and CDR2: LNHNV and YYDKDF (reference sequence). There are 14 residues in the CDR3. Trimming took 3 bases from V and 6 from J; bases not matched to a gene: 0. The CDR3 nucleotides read TGTGCCACCAGCAGGACTAGCGGGGGCAATGAGCAGTTCTTC. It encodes CATSRTSGGNEQFF.

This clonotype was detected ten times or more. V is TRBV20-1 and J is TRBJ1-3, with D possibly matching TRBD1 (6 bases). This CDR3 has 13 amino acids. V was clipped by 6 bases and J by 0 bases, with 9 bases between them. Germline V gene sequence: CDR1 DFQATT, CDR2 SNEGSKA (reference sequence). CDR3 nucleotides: TGCAGTGCACAACAGGGCTCTGGAAACACCATATATTTT. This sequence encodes CSAQQGSGNTIYF.

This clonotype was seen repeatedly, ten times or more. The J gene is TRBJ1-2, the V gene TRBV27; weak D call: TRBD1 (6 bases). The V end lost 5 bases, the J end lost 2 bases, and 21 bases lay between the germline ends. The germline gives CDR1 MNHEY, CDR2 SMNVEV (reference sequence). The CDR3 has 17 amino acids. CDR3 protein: CASSPQGVRGANYGYTF. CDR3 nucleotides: TGTGCCAGCAGTCCACAGGGTGTGAGAGGCGCAAACTATGGCTACACCTTC.

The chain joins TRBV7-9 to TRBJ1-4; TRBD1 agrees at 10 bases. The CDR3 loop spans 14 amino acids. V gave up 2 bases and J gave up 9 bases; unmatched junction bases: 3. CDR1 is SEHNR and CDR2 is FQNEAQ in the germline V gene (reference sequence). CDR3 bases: TGTGCCAGCAGCTTAACGACAGGGGGCCAAAAACTGTTTTTT. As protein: CASSLTTGGQKLFF.

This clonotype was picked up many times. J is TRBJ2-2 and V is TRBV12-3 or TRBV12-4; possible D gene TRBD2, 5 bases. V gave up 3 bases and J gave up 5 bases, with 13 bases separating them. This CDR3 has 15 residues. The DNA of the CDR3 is TGTGCCAGCAGTTTTTCCGGGGTCGATACCGGGGAGCTGTTTTTT. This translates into CASSFSGVDTGELFF.

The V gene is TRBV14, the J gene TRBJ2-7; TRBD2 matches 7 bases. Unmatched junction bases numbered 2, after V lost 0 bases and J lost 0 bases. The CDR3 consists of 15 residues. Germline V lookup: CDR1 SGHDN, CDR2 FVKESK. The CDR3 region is CASSQERTSSYEQYF. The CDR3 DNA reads TGTGCCAGCAGCCAAGAAAGGACTAGCTCCTACGAGCAGTACTTC.

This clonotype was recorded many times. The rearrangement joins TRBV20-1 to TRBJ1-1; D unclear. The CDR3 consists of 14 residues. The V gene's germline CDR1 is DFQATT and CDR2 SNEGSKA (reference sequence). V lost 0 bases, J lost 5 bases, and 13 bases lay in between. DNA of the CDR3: TGCAGTGCTAGAGAGGTGTATACGCAGACTGAAGCTTTCTTT. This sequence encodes CSAREVYTQTEAFF.